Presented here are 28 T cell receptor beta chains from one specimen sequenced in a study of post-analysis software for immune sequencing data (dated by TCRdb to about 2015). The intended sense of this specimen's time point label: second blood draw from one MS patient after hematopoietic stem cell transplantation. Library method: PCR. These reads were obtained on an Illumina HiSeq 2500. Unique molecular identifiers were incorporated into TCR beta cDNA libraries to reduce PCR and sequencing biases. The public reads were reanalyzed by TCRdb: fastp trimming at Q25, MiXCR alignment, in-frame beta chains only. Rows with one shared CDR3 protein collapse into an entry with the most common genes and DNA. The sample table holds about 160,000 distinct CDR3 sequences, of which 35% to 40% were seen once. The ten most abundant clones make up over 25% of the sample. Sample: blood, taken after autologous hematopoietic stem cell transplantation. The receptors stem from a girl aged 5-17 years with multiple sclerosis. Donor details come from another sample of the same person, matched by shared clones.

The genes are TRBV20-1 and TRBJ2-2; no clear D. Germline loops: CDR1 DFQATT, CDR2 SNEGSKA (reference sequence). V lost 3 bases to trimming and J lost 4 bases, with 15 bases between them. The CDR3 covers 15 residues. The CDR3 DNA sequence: TGCAGTGCTAGCCGCCTCGTTGGCGGCACCGGGGAGCTGTTTTTT. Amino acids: CSASRLVGGTGELFF.

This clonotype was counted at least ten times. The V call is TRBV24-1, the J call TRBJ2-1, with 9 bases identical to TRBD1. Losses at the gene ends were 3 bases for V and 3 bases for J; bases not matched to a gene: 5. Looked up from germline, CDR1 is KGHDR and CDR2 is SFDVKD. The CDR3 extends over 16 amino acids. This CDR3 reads CATSDTGTGRYNEQFF. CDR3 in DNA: TGTGCCACCAGTGATACCGGGACAGGGCGCTACAATGAGCAGTTCTTC.

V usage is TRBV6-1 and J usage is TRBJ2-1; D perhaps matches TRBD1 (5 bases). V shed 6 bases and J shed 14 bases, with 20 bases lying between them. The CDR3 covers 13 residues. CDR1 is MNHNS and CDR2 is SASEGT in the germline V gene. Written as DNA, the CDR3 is TGTGCCAGCAGATACAGGTATCGCCCGGTTGAGTTCTTC. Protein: CASRYRYRPVEFF.

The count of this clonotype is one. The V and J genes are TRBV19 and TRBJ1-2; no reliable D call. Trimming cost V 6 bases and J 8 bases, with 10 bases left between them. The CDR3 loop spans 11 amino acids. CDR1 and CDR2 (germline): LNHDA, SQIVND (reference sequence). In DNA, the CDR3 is TGTGCCAGTAGCCTTCAGGAGGGCTACACCTTC. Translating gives CASSLQEGYTF.

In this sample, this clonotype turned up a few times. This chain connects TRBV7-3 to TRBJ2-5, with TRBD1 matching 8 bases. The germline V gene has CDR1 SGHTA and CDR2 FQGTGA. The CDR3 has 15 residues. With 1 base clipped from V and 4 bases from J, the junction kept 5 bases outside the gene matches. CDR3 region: CASSLISGQGETQYF. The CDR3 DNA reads TGTGCCAGCAGCTTAATATCCGGACAGGGAGAGACCCAGTACTTC. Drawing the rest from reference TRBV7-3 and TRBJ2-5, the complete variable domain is GAGVSQTPSNKVTEKGKYVELRCDPISGHTALYWYRQSLGQGPEFLIYFQGTGAADDSGLPNDRFFAVRPEGSVSTLKIQRTERGDSAVYLCASSLISGQGETQYFGPGTRLLVL.

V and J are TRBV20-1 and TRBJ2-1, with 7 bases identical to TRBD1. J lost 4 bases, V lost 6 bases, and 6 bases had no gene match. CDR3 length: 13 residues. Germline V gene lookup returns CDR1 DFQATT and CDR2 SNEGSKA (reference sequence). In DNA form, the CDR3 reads TGCAGTGCCCCCAGACAGGGTTACAATGAGCAGTTCTTC. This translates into CSAPRQGYNEQFF.

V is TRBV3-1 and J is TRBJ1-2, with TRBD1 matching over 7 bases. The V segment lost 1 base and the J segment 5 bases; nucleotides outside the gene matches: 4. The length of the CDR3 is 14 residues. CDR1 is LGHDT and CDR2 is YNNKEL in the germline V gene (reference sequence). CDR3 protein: CASSQGDRLYGYTF. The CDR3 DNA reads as TGTGCCAGCAGCCAAGGGGACAGACTATATGGCTACACCTTC.

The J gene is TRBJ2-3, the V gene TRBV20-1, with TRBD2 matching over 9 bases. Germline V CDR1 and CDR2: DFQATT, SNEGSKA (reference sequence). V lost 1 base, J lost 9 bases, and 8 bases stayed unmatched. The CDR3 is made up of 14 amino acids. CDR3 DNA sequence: TGCAGTGCTAGAGGAGCGGGAGGTATGACGACGCAGTATTTT. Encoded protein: CSARGAGGMTTQYF.

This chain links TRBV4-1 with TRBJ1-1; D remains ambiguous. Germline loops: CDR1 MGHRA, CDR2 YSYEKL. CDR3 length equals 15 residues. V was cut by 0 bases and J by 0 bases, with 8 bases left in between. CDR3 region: CASSQDAQLNTEAFF. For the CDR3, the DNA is TGCGCCAGCAGCCAAGATGCCCAACTGAACACTGAAGCTTTCTTT.

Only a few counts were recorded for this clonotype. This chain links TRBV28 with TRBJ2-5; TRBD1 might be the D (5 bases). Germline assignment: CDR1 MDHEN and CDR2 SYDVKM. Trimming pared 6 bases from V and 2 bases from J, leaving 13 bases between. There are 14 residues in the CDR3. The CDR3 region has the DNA TGTGCCAGCAGCACTCCGGACACACAAGAGACCCAGTACTTC. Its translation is CASSTPDTQETQYF.

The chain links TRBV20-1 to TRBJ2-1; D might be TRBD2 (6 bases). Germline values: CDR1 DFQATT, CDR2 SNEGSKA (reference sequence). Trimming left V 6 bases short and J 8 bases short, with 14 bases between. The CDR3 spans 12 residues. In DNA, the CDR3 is TGCAGTGCCACCCCCTCTAGCGATGAGCAGTTCTTC. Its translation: CSATPSSDEQFF.

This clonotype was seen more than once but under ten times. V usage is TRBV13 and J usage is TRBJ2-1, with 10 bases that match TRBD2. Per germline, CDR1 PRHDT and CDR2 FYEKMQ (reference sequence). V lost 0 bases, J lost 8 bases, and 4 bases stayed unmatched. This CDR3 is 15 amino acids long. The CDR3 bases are TGTGCCAGCAGCTTAGGCCCTAGCGGGAGATATGAGCAGTTCTTC. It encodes CASSLGPSGRYEQFF. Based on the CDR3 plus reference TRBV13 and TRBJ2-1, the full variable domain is AAGVIQSPRHLIKEKRETATLKCYPIPRHDTVYWYQQGPGQDPQFLISFYEKMQSDKGSIPDRFSAQQFSDYHSELNMSSLELGDSALYFCASSLGPSGRYEQFFGPGTRLTVL.

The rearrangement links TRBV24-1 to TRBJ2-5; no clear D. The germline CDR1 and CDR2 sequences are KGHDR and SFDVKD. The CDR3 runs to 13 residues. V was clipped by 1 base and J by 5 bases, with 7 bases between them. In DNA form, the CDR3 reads TGTGCCACCAGTGATTTAGGGATGGAGACCCAGTACTTC. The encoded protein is CATSDLGMETQYF.

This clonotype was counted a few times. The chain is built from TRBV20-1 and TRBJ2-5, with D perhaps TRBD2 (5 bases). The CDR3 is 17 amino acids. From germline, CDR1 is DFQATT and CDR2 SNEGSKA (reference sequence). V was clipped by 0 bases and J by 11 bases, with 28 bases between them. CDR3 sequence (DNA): TGCAGTGCTAGAGATTCCTTCTCGTTTAGAGGGAGCTTTGAGCAGTACTTC. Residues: CSARDSFSFRGSFEQYF.

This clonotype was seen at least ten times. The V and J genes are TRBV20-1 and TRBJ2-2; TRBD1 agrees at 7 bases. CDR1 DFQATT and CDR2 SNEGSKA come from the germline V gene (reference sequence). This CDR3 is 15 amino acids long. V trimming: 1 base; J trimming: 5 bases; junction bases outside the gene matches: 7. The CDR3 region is CSARGRQGGTGELFF. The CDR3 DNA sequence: TGCAGTGCTAGAGGCAGACAGGGTGGAACCGGGGAGCTGTTTTTT.

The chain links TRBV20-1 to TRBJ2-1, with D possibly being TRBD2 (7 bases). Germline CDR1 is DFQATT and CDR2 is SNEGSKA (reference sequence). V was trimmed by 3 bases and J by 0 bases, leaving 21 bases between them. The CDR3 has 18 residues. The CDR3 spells CSARVRGAEFSSYNEQFF. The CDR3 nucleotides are TGCAGTGCTAGGGTCCGGGGGGCGGAATTCAGCTCCTACAATGAGCAGTTCTTC.

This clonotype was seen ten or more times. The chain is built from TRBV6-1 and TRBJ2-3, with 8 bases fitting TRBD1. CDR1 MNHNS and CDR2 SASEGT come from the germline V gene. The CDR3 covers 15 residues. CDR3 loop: CAAAPTGASTDTQYF. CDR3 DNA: TGTGCAGCCGCACCGACAGGGGCCAGCACAGATACGCAGTATTTT.

The CDR3, as DNA: TGTGCCACCAGTGATGGGGGACAGGAAATAGATACGCAGTATTTT. This gives the protein CATSDGGQEIDTQYF. V is TRBV24-1 and J is TRBJ2-3; 8 nucleotides agree with TRBD1. The V gene's germline CDR1 is KGHDR and CDR2 SFDVKD. After removal of 3 bases from V and 5 bases from J, the junction contained 6 bases not matched to a gene. The CDR3 totals 15 residues.

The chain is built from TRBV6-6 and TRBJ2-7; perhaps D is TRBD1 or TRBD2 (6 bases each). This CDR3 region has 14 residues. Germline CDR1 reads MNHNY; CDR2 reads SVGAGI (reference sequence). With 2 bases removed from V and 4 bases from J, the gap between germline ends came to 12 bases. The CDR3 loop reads CASSYKGGQYEQYF. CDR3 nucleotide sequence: TGTGCCAGCAGTTACAAGGGGGGCCAGTACGAGCAGTACTTC.

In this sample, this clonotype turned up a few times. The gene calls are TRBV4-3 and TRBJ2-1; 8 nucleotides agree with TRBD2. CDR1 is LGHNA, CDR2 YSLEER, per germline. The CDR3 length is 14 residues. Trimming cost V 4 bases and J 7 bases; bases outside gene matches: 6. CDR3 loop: CASSPLPGGNEQFF. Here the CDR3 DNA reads TGCGCCAGCAGCCCTCTACCGGGGGGGAATGAGCAGTTCTTC.

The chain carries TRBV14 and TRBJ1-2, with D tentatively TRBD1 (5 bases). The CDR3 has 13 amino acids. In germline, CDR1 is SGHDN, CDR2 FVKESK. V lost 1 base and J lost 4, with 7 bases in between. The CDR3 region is CASSQVGVYGYTF. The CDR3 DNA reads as TGTGCCAGCAGCCAAGTAGGGGTCTATGGCTACACCTTC.

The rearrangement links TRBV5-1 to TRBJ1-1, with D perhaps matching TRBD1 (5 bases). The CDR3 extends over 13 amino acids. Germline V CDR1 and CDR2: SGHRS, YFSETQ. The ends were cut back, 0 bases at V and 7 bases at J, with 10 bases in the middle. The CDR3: CASSLGGVGEAFF. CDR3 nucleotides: TGCGCCAGCAGCTTGGGGGGGGTCGGTGAAGCTTTCTTT.

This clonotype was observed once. CDR3 sequence (DNA): TGCGCCAGCAATGCCAGACAAATGAACACTGAAGCTTTCTTT. It specifies CASNARQMNTEAFF. V gene TRBV5-1 combines with J gene TRBJ1-1, with D uncertain. The V gene's germline CDR1 is SGHRS and CDR2 YFSETQ. V was pared by 6 bases and J by 0 bases, with 12 bases between. This CDR3 region has 14 residues.

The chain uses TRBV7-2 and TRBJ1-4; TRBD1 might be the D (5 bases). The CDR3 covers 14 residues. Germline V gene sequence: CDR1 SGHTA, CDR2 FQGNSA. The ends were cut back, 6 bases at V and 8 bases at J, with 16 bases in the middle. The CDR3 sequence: CASSSGSRYEKLFF. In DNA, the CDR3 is TGTGCCAGCAGTTCAGGGTCTCGGTACGAAAAACTGTTTTTT.

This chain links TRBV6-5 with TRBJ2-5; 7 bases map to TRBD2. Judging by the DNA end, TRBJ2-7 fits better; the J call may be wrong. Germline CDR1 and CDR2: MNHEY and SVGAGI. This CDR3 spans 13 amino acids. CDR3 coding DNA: TGTGCCAGCAGCCGGAGCGGGATCGGCGAGCAGTACTTC. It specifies CASSRSGIGEQYF.

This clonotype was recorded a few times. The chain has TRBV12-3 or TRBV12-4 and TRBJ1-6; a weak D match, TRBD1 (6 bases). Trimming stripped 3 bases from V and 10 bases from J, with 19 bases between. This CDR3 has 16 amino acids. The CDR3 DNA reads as TGTGCCAGCAGTTTGGGTACCGCATTAGGGGGATCACCCCTCCACTTT. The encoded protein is CASSLGTALGGSPLHF.

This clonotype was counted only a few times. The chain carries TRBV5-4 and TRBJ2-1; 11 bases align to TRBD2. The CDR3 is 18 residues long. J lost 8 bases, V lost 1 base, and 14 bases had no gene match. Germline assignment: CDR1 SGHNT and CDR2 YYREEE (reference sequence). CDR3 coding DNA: TGTGCCAGCAGCTTGAGTAGGGGCCCTAGCGGGAGGTCGGATGAGCAGTTCTTC. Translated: CASSLSRGPSGRSDEQFF.

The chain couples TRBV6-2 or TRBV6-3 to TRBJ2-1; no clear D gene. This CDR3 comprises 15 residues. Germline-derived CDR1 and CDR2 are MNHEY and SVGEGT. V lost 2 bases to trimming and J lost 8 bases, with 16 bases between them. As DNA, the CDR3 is TGTGCCAGCAGTTACCGGCAGCCCTCTGGCGATGAGCAGTTCTTC. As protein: CASSYRQPSGDEQFF.